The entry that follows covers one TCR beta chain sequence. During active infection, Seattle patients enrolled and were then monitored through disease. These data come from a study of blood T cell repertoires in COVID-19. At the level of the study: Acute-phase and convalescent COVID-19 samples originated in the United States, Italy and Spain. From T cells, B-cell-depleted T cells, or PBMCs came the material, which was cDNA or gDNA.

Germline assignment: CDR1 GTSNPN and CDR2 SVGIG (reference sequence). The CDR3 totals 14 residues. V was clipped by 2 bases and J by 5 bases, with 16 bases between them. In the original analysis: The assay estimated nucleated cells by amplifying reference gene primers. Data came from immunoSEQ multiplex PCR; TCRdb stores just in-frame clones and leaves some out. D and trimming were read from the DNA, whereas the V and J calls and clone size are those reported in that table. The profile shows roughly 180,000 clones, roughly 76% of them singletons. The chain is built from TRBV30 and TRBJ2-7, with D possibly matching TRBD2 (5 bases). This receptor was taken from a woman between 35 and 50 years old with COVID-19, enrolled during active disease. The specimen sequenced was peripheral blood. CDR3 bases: TGTGCCTGGAGTCTCGGGGTTGGGAGACACGAGCAGTACTTC. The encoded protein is CAWSLGVGRHEQYF. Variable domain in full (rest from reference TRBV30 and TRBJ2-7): SQTIHQWPATLVQPVGSPLSLECTVEGTSNPNLYWYRQAAGRGLQLLFYSVGIGQISSEVPQNLSASRPQDRQFILSSKKLLLSDSGFYLCAWSLGVGRHEQYFGPGTRLTVT.